This T cell receptor beta chain was obtained from a study of blood T cell repertoires in COVID-19. At the level of the study: Italy, Spain and the United States were the sources of the convalescent and acute COVID-19 samples.

CDR1 and CDR2 from the germline V gene are LGHDT and YNNKEL (reference sequence). The V gene end was trimmed by 5 bases and the J gene end by 3 bases; junction bases not matched to a gene: 10. This CDR3 has 15 residues. How the authors handled the data: Amplified reference gene primers provided the basis for estimating nucleated cell counts. Sequencing was performed with immunoSEQ multiplex PCR; in TCRdb, only in-frame clones are kept and a portion is missing. The DNA gave D and trimming, while V, J and clone size come from that table. The sample has around 83,000 clones; 80% to 90% are singletons. This chain connects TRBV3-1 (or the pseudogene TRBV3-2) to TRBJ2-7; 7 bases are shared with TRBD1. Material: peripheral blood. The clonotype was recovered from a middle-aged man with active or convalescent COVID-19. The CDR3 loop reads CASSKPDRSNYEQYF. CDR3 sequence (DNA): TGTGCCAGCAGCAAACCGGACAGGAGTAACTACGAGCAGTACTTC.